This T cell receptor beta chain was retrieved from a study of T cells after yellow fever vaccination. Study observations and caveats: Clonotypes appearing in both CD4 and CD8 compartments existed, and their share was small. Repertoires sorted by FACS could include abundant clonotypes that are contaminants from the bulk population.

This clonotype was observed many times. Germline CDR1 is DFQATT and CDR2 is SNEGSKA (reference sequence). With 6 bases removed from V and 8 bases from J, the gap between germline ends came to 13 bases. The CDR3 is 12 residues long. A 5'RACE template-switching step, the method used to make TCR cDNA, added a universal primer site and UMIs. TCRdb reanalysed the 5' RACE reads using MiXCR and keeps one entry per CDR3 protein. The sample holds 25,000 to 30,000 distinct CDR3 sequences, 6.3% seen once. The origin of this receptor is a man aged 30 to 45 who received the YFV17D yellow fever vaccine. Here the sequenced sample was PBMCs, either bulk or a sorted T-cell subset (CD4+, CD8+, memory, or dextramer-sorted; not recorded which), taken on the day of the yellow fever booster vaccination. The rearrangement links TRBV20-1 to TRBJ1-4; D perhaps matches TRBD1 (5 bases). CDR3 coding DNA: TGCAGTGCCAGGGAGTATGAGGAAAAACTGTTTTTT. As protein: CSAREYEEKLFF.